These T cell receptor beta chains were read from a single sample in a study of persistence of HIV-infected CD4 T cells. These TCRs are of unknown antigen specificity. Using immunoSEQ multiplex PCR, the repertoire was profiled, and TCRdb retains in-frame clones only, with some absent. In the table there are 45,000 to 55,000 clones, approximately 72% of which are singletons. Sequencing used CD4+ T cells sorted from PBMCs after approximately 19-hour stimulation, obtained from a patient who received antiretroviral therapy. These receptor sequences come from an adult man with HIV who was CMV-seropositive. CDR3s include the opening cysteine and the closing phenylalanine or tryptophan. D genes are given only for firm matches. Where a row states a size, it is once, few, many or the class of an expanded clone; other rows omit it.

size	D	V	J	CDR3	DNA
.	TRBD1	TRBV5-1	TRBJ1-1	CASSPQGTTEAFF	TGCGCCAGCAGCCCACAGGGGACCACTGAAGCTTTCTTT
many	.	TRBV28	TRBJ1-4	CASSLRGEKLFF	TGTGCCAGCAGTTTAAGGGGTGAAAAACTGTTTTTT
once	.	TRBV29-1	TRBJ1-5	CSVATGSNQPQHF	TGCAGCGTTGCGACAGGTAGCAATCAGCCCCAGCATTTT
.	TRBD1	TRBV7-9	TRBJ1-4	CASSLNRGQANEKLFF	TGTGCCAGCAGCTTAAACCGAGGACAGGCTAATGAAAAACTGTTTTTT
.	TRBD1	TRBV29-1	TRBJ1-1	CSVAEGQMNTEAFF	TGCAGCGTTGCCGAGGGACAGATGAACACTGAAGCTTTCTTT
.	.	TRBV4-2	TRBJ1-5	CASSQDRGNQPQHF	TGTGCCAGCAGCCAAGATCGGGGGAATCAGCCCCAGCATTTT
.	.	TRBV27	TRBJ1-2	CASSLSGTLIGGYTF	TGTGCCAGCAGTCTCTCCGGGACCCTTATCGGTGGCTACACCTTC
.	.	TRBV9	TRBJ1-2	CASSVDTANYGYTF	TGTGCCAGCAGCGTAGATACAGCTAACTATGGCTACACCTTC
medium-sized	TRBD1	TRBV5-4	TRBJ2-2	CASQGEGGTGELFF	TGTGCCAGCCAGGGGGAAGGGGGCACCGGGGAGCTGTTTTTT
.	.	TRBV7-9	TRBJ1-2	CASSLSSAYGYTF	TGTGCCAGCAGCTTATCCTCAGCGTATGGCTACACCTTC
.	.	TRBV10-3	TRBJ2-7	CAISVLVSSYEQYF	TGTGCCATCAGTGTTTTGGTGAGCTCCTACGAGCAGTACTTC
.	.	TRBV5-1	TRBJ1-1	CASSLQPTNTEAFF	TGCGCCAGCAGCTTGCAACCGACGAACACTGAAGCTTTCTTT
.	.	TRBV15	TRBJ1-1	CATSRDRATPGTEAFF	TGTGCCACCAGCAGAGATCGTGCCACTCCGGGGACTGAAGCTTTCTTT
.	.	TRBV2	TRBJ1-5	CASTRGASNQPQHF	TGTGCCAGCACCCGAGGCGCGAGCAATCAGCCCCAGCATTTT
.	.	TRBV12-3/TRBV12-4	TRBJ2-7	CASSFKFGEQYF	TGTGCCAGCAGTTTTAAGTTCGGGGAGCAGTACTTC
.	TRBD1	TRBV19	TRBJ2-7	CASSPWTGGSYEQYF	TGTGCCAGTAGTCCGTGGACAGGGGGATCCTACGAGCAGTACTTC
few	TRBD1	TRBV18	TRBJ2-3	CASSPRGQGPDTQYF	TGTGCCAGCTCACCACGGGGACAGGGTCCAGATACGCAGTATTTT
few	.	TRBV7-9	TRBJ2-2	CASSLAPVNTGELFF	TGTGCCAGCAGCTTAGCTCCCGTGAACACCGGGGAGCTGTTTTTT
.	.	TRBV19	TRBJ2-5	CASSLREAQETQYF	TGTGCCAGTAGTTTACGGGAAGCGCAAGAGACCCAGTACTTC
.	.	TRBV2	TRBJ1-5	CASSERRLQNQPQHF	TGTGCCAGCAGTGAACGGAGGCTCCAGAATCAGCCCCAGCATTTT
few	.	TRBV19	TRBJ2-3	CASSIGEGWTDTQYF	TGTGCCAGTAGTATAGGAGAAGGATGGACAGATACGCAGTATTTT
.	.	TRBV4-3	TRBJ2-7	CASSQDVNRGRGYEQYF	TGCGCCAGCAGCCAAGATGTTAACCGGGGGCGAGGCTACGAGCAGTACTTC
medium-sized	.	TRBV3-1/TRBV3-2	TRBJ1-1	CASRLYQNTEAFF	TGTGCCAGCAGGCTATATCAAAACACTGAAGCTTTCTTT
.	.	TRBV4-1	TRBJ1-1	CASRRDARMDRRTEAFF	TGCGCCAGCAGAAGGGACGCGCGGATGGATCGGCGCACTGAAGCTTTCTTT
.	TRBD1	TRBV19	TRBJ1-1	CASIGTGVFTEAFF	TGTGCCAGTATAGGGACAGGGGTTTTCACTGAAGCTTTCTTT
.	.	TRBV7-9	TRBJ2-7	CASSPGQGNYEQYF	TGTGCCAGCAGCCCGGGGCAGGGGAACTACGAGCAGTACTTC